The clone carrying this T cell receptor beta chain was observed once. Profiling relied on immunoSEQ multiplex PCR, and the TCRdb table lists in-frame clones only, not all of them. The data hold almost 6,000 clones, with roughly 98% observed a single time. This sample was included in a study of naive CD8 T cells in extremely preterm neonates. V lost 3 bases to trimming and J lost 7 bases; unmatched junction nucleotides: 5. The length of the CDR3 is 14 residues. Per the germline V gene, CDR1 is MNHEY and CDR2 is SMNVEV (reference sequence). Healthy nonsmoking adults and healthy children aged about 16-60 months donated peripheral blood.

The sequenced sample was naive CD8+ T cells from blood. The clonotype originates from a human donor in good health. V and J are TRBV27 and TRBJ2-1, with TRBD2 matching over 8 bases. The CDR3 loop reads CASSFTGGRNEQFF. DNA for the CDR3: TGTGCCAGCAGTTTTACGGGAGGGCGGAATGAGCAGTTCTTC.